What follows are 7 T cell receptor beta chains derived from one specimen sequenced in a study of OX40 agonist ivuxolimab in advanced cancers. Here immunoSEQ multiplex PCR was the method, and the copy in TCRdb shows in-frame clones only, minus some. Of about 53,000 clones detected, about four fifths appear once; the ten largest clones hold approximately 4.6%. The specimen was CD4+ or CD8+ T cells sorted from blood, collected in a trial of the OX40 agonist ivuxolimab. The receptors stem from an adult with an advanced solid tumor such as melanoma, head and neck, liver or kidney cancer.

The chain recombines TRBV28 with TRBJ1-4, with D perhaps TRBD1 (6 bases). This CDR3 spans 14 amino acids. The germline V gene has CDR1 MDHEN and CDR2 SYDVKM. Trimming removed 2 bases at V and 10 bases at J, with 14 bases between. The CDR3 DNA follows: TGTGCCAGCAGTTTAGACAGGTTTAGGCTAAAACTGTTTTTT. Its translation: CASSLDRFRLKLFF.

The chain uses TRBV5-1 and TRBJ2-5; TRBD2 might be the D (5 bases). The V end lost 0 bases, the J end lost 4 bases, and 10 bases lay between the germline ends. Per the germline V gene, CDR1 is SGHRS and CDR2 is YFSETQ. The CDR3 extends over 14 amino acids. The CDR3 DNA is TGCGCCAGCAGCTTGGTACCGGCGGGAGAGACCCAGTACTTC. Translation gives CASSLVPAGETQYF.

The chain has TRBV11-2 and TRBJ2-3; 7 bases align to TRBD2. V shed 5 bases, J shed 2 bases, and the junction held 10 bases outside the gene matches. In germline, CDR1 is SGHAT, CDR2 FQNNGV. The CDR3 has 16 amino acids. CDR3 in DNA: TGTGCCAGCAGCGCTTCTAGCGGTCGGGCCACAGATACGCAGTATTTT. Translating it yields CASSASSGRATDTQYF.

Here the CDR3 reads CASSDLATTYNEQFF. CDR3 DNA sequence: TGTGCCAGCAGCGATCTAGCGACAACCTACAATGAGCAGTTCTTC. V and J are TRBV7-2 and TRBJ2-1, with a tentative D call TRBD2 (6 bases). The germline CDR1 and CDR2 sequences are SGHTA and FQGNSA. Trimming shortened V by 5 bases and J by 2 bases, and 13 bases separated the two germline ends. This CDR3 spans 15 amino acids.

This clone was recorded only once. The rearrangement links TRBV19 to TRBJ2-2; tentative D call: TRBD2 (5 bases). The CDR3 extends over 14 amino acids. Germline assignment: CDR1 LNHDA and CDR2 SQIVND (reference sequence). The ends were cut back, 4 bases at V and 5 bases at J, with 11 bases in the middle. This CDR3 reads CASSTSRGTGELFF. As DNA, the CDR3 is TGTGCCAGTAGTACCTCTCGAGGGACCGGGGAGCTGTTTTTT.

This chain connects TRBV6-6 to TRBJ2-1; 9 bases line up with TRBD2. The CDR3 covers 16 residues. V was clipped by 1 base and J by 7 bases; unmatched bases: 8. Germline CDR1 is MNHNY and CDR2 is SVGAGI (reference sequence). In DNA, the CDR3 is TGTGCCAGCAGTTACTTAGGCGGGAGGGCCGGAAATGAGCAGTTCTTC. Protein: CASSYLGGRAGNEQFF.

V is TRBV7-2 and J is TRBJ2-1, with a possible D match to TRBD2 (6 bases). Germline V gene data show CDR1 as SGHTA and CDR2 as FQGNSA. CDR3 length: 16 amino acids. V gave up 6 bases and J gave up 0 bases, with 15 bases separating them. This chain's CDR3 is CASSPSAQSSYNEQFF. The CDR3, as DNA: TGTGCCAGCAGTCCTAGCGCCCAGAGCTCCTACAATGAGCAGTTCTTC.